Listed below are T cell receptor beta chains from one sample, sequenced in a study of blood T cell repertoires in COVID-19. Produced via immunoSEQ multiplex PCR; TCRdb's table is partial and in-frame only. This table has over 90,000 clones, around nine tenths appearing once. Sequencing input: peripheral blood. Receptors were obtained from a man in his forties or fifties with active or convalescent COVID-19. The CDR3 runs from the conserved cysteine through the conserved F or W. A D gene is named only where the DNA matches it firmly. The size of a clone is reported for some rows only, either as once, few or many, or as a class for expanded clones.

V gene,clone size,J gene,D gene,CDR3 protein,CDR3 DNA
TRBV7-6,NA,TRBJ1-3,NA,CASSSRTAFSGNTIYF,TGTGCCAGCAGCTCGAGGACAGCTTTCTCTGGAAACACCATATATTTT
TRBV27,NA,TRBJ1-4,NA,CANPGAKLFF,TGTGCCAATCCAGGGGCAAAACTGTTTTTT
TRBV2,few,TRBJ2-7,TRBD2,CASSSPRGGTYEQYF,TGTGCCAGCAGTTCTCCCCGCGGGGGGACTTACGAGCAGTACTTC
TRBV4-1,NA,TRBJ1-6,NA,CASSHSIGQTYNSPLHF,TGCGCCAGCAGCCATTCAATAGGACAGACCTATAATTCACCCCTCCACTTT
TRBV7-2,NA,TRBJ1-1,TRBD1,CASSLWTGPADTEAFF,TGTGCCAGCAGCTTATGGACAGGGCCCGCGGACACTGAAGCTTTCTTT
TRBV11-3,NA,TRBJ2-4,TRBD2,CASSLDSGGASGIQYF,TGTGCCAGCAGCTTAGATAGCGGGGGGGCCTCGGGCATTCAGTACTTC
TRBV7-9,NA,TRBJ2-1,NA,CASSEEGLRGNEQFF,TGTGCCAGCAGCGAGGAAGGGCTCCGAGGGAATGAGCAGTTCTTC
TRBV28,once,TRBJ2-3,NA,CASSLSPAPGESTDTQYF,TGTGCCAGCAGTCTCTCCCCGGCGCCGGGAGAGAGCACAGATACGCAGTATTTT
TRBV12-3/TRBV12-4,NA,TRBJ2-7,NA,CASSLWENEQYF,TGTGCCAGCAGTTTGTGGGAGAACGAGCAGTACTTC
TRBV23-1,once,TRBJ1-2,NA,CASSDGGGYGYTF,TGCGCCAGCAGTGATGGGGGCGGCTATGGCTACACCTTC
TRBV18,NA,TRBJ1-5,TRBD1,CASSLATGGSGSQPQHF,TGTGCCAGCTCACTAGCGACAGGGGGCTCCGGGAGTCAGCCCCAGCATTTT
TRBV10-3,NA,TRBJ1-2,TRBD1,CAIKGRDRGEGYTF,TGTGCCATCAAAGGCCGGGACAGGGGGGAGGGCTACACCTTC
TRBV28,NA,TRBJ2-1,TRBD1,CASRPGTGIYSEQFF,TGTGCCAGCAGACCCGGGACAGGGATTTACAGTGAGCAGTTCTTC
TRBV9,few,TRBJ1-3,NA,CASSVGHDSGNTIYF,TGTGCCAGCAGCGTAGGACACGACTCTGGAAACACCATATATTTT
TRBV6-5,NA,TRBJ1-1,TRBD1,CASSWDRGTEAFF,TGTGCCAGCAGTTGGGACAGAGGAACTGAAGCTTTCTTT
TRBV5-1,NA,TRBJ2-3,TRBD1,CASSLGGQVTDTQYF,TGCGCCAGCAGCTTGGGGGGACAGGTCACAGATACGCAGTATTTT
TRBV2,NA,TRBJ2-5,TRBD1,CASSVQGQRETQYF,TGTGCCAGCAGTGTACAGGGGCAGCGAGAGACCCAGTACTTC
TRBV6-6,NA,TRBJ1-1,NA,CASSYSETNTEAFF,TGTGCCAGCAGTTACTCAGAGACTAACACTGAAGCTTTCTTT
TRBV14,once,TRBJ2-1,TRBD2,CASSQGLGTTHNEQFF,TGTGCCAGCAGCCAAGGGTTAGGGACTACGCACAATGAGCAGTTCTTC
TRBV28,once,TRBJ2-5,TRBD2,CASSLPRGGAETQYF,TGTGCCAGCAGTTTACCCCGGGGGGGGGCAGAGACCCAGTACTTC
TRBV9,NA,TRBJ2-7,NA,CASSVVGDYEQYF,TGTGCCAGCAGCGTAGTAGGGGACTACGAGCAGTACTTC
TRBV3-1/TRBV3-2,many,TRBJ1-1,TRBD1,CASSLGQGRTEAFF,TGTGCCAGCAGTCTGGGACAGGGGAGGACTGAAGCTTTCTTT
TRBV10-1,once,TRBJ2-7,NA,CASSDSGRGNFHEQYF,TGCGCCAGCAGTGACTCGGGCAGGGGAAATTTCCACGAGCAGTACTTC
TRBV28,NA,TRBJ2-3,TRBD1,CASSPLGPGTDTDTQYF,TGTGCCAGCAGTCCCCTGGGGCCCGGGACAGACACAGATACGCAGTATTTT
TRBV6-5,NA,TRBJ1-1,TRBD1,CASSVPGQGGTEAFF,TGTGCCAGCAGCGTACCGGGACAGGGAGGCACTGAAGCTTTCTTT
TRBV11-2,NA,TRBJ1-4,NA,CASSSTGGEKLFF,TGTGCCAGCAGCTCGACCGGGGGGGAAAAACTGTTTTTT
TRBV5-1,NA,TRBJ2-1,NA,CASSLMASGDNEQFF,TGCGCCAGCAGTTTGATGGCCAGTGGAGACAATGAGCAGTTCTTC
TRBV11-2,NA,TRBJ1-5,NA,CASSLFSGGNQPQHF,TGTGCCAGCAGCTTATTTTCCGGGGGCAATCAGCCCCAGCATTTT
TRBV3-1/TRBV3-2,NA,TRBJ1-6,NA,CASSQVLGQNSPLHF,TGTGCCAGCAGCCAAGTTTTGGGGCAAAATTCACCCCTCCACTTT
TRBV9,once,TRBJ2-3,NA,CASSVAPYTDTQYF,TGTGCCAGCAGCGTAGCCCCCTACACAGATACGCAGTATTTT
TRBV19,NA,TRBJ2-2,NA,CASSMRQNTGELFF,TGTGCCAGTAGTATGCGACAGAACACCGGGGAGCTGTTTTTT
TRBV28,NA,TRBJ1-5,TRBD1,CASSLTGPYSNQPQHF,TGTGCCAGCAGCCTGACAGGGCCGTATAGCAATCAGCCCCAGCATTTT
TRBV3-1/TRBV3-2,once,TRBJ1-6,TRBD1,CASSLGQGDSPLHF,TGTGCCAGCAGCCTAGGACAGGGTGATTCACCCCTCCACTTT
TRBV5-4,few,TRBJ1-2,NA,CASSRDHGADGYTF,TGTGCCAGCAGCCGCGACCATGGGGCAGATGGCTACACCTTC
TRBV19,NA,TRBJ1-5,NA,CASSITGGNQPQHF,TGTGCCAGTAGTATTACGGGGGGAAATCAGCCCCAGCATTTT
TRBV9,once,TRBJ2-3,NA,CASSDARFTDTQYF,TGTGCCAGCAGCGACGCTAGGTTCACAGATACGCAGTATTTT
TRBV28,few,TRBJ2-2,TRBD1,CASTGGQGAGELFF,TGTGCCAGCACCGGAGGACAGGGGGCCGGGGAGCTGTTTTTT
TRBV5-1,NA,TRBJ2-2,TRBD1,CASSPTGTASNTGELFF,TGCGCCAGCAGCCCGACCGGGACAGCCTCGAACACCGGGGAGCTGTTTTTT
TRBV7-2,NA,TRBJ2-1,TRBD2,CASSLESLAGGGQFF,TGTGCCAGCAGCTTAGAGTCCCTAGCGGGGGGAGGGCAGTTCTTC
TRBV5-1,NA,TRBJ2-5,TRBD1,CASASGQGIGETQYF,TGCGCCAGTGCGTCGGGACAGGGCATAGGAGAGACCCAGTACTTC
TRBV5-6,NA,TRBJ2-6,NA,CASSLGGASPGNVLTF,TGTGCCAGCAGCCTCGGCGGAGCTTCTCCGGGCAACGTCCTGACTTTC
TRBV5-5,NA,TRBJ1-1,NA,CASSPGLLNTEAFF,TGTGCCAGCAGCCCGGGACTGTTGAACACTGAAGCTTTCTTT
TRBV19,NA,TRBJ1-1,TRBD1,CASSPHGQGRTEAFF,TGTGCCAGTAGTCCGCACGGACAGGGTCGGACTGAAGCTTTCTTT
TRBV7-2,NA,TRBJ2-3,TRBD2,CASSSGLAGGTDTQYF,TGTGCCAGCAGCTCGGGACTAGCGGGGGGCACAGATACGCAGTATTTT
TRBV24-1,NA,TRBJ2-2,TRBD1,CATSDTVDRGVTGELFF,TGTGCCACCAGTGACACCGTGGACAGGGGAGTCACCGGGGAGCTGTTTTTT
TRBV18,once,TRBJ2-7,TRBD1,CASSQPGTGAYEQYF,TGTGCCAGCTCACAACCGGGGACAGGGGCCTACGAGCAGTACTTC
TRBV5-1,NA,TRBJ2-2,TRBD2,CASSYGTSGGFTGELFF,TGCGCCAGCAGCTACGGGACTAGCGGGGGGTTCACCGGGGAGCTGTTTTTT
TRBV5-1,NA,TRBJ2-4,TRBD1,CASSNGQGSGNIQYF,TGCGCCAGCAGCAACGGACAGGGGAGCGGAAACATTCAGTACTTC
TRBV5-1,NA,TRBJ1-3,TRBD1,CASSLGNTGDPGNTIYF,TGCGCCAGCAGCTTGGGCAACACAGGGGATCCTGGAAACACCATATATTTT
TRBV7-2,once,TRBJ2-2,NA,CASSLRLVGAGELFF,TGTGCCAGCAGCCTCAGACTAGTGGGCGCCGGGGAGCTGTTTTTT
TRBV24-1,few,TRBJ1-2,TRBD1,CATSDPGQGFGYTF,TGTGCCACCAGTGATCCCGGACAGGGGTTTGGCTACACCTTC
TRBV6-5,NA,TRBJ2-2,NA,CASSYSSGGELFF,TGTGCCAGCAGTTACTCATCAGGCGGGGAGCTGTTTTTT
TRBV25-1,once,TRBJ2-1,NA,CASSATGFEQFF,TGTGCCAGCAGTGCTACAGGGTTTGAGCAGTTCTTC
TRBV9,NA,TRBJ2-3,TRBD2,CASSSGLAGGQSTDTQYF,TGTGCCAGCAGCTCCGGACTAGCGGGGGGGCAATCCACAGATACGCAGTATTTT